This T cell receptor (beta chain) came from a study of T cell responses to AZD1222 COVID-19 vaccine. At the level of the study: Second-dose groups at about 4 or about 12 weeks were pooled. Study conclusions and caveats: Regions 160-218 and 743-854 held dominance among vaccine-associated CD4 TCRs, which spanned spike. Reportedly, nearly half the spike-specific TCRs target unmutated variant regions. Clonal diversity was possibly underestimated, and the donors were mostly white British, with more females.

Notes on this clone: Antigen specificity is unknown.

Trimming stripped 4 bases from V and 7 bases from J, with 17 bases between. Germline CDR1 MNHEY, CDR2 SMNVEV (reference sequence). There are 15 residues in the CDR3. Repertoires were generated with immunoSEQ multiplex PCR, while TCRdb's copy carries only in-frame clones and drops some. The table includes about 70,000 clones, roughly 84% detected once. This rearrangement joins TRBV27 to TRBJ1-5; possible D gene TRBD1, 5 bases. Sequenced here: peripheral blood, sampled on day 0 of AZD1222 vaccination. This clonotype was sampled from an adult in good health. The CDR3 protein is CASSSSRGAGQPQHF. CDR3 DNA sequence: TGTGCCAGCAGTTCAAGCCGAGGGGCGGGACAGCCCCAGCATTTT.